This T cell receptor (beta chain) was captured by sequencing in a study of regulatory T cells in long-lasting Graves disease (dated by TCRdb to about 2021). Turning to the overall study: Persistent Graves' disease was defined as persistently positive TSH receptor autoantibodies together with antithyroid drug treatment for over 5 years. Peripheral blood TCR sequencing and RNA sequencing compared persistent Graves' disease patients with newly diagnosed Graves' disease patients. The study took place in China and was registered as a clinical trial. A total of some 35 samples underwent TCR sequencing, from roughly 13 patients with persistent Graves' disease and 20 patients with newly diagnosed Graves' disease. In the clinical cohort, patients with persistent Graves' disease had used antithyroid drugs for an average of roughly ten years. Broader findings and caveats from the paper: More public clonotypes were shared among persistent patients (approximately 3,000) than among newly diagnosed patients (roughly 1,000). Peripheral blood alone was examined, since thyroid tissue, which constituted the primary lesion, could not be accessed. Compared with newly diagnosed patients, persistent Graves' disease patients had lower TCR Shannon entropy and fewer highly expanded clones, which suggests clonal expansion. The authors noted that the small sample size was a limitation that may lower accuracy. Only the TCR beta chain was sequenced and analyzed. Preferential use of TRBV28, TRBJ1-2 and TRBJ2-5 was observed in persistent disease, whereas TRBV20-1 and TRBJ2-1 were favored in newly diagnosed disease.

Including cysteine and phenylalanine, the CDR3 has 12 amino acids. Only the CDR3 DNA stays, 36 bases, in frame from base 1. CDR1 and CDR2 were assigned from the germline V gene as SGHDT and YYEEEE. In the paper's terms, the time point label means: persistent/refractory GD, antithyroid drugs over 5 years with positive TRAb. For both TCR sequencing and RNA sequencing, RNA was extracted from PBMCs in TRIzol. The diagnosis of Graves' disease followed American Thyroid Association guidelines. Patients for the study were recruited at an endocrinology department in Xi'an, China. From each patient, 8 to 10 milliliters of peripheral blood was collected into an EDTA anticoagulant tube. Ficoll Paque Plus density gradient separation was used to isolate PBMCs, and no additional T cell sorting was done. An Agilent 2100 Bioanalyzer and agarose gel were used to check RNA quality, and a NanoDrop 2000 was used to measure RNA concentration.

On this clonotype itself: The target of this receptor is not known. The junction departs from the called germline gene at one end, perhaps through a read error.

Library prep was done by multiplex PCR. Sequencing instrument: Illumina HiSeq 4000. TCR beta libraries were built with iRepertoire HTBI primers and Arm-PCR amplification of CDR3 regions. Before sequencing, the PCR products went through gel purification. As for how the authors treated the data: Gene usage analysis of CDR3 amino acid clonotypes relied on the roughly 67 TRBV and 14 TRBJ segments identified across samples. COPE and FqMerger were used to merge the filtered high-quality paired reads into contigs. BLAST was used to align contigs to IMGT TRBV, TRBD and TRBJ reference genes, and CDR3 was defined according to IMGT. Any clonotype with a frequency above 0.1% was classified as a highly expanded clone. Shannon entropy was used to measure repertoire diversity, and the Gini coefficient was used to measure V-J evenness. Public clonotypes were defined as clonotypes shared by more than one individual. TCRdb passed the public sequencing reads through fastp at Q25 and MiXCR, retaining productive beta sequences. Duplicate CDR3 protein sequences are folded into a single record with the most common DNA and genes. The V and J calls shown here were made by TCRdb, not taken from the authors' results. The table for this sample lists some 440,000 distinct CDR3 sequences; around 21% of them were counted only once. Of the sample, 7% to 10% falls within the top ten clones.

The sample here was peripheral blood mononuclear cells (PBMCs), taken when the disease was refractory, from a patient treated with antithyroid drugs. The source of this sequence is a female donor with Graves disease. The rearrangement combines TRBV5-6 with TRBJ2-7; the D gene identity is not certain. Here is the DNA: TGTGCCAGCAGCTTAAGAGTATACGAGCACTACTTC. This is translated as CASSLRVYEHYF.